Sequencing of this T cell receptor (beta chain) was carried out in a study of glioma-infiltrating T cells. The CDR3 totals 15 residues. The germline CDR1 and CDR2 sequences are LNHDA and SQIVND (reference sequence). Trimming stripped 2 bases from V and 4 bases from J, with 13 bases between. Amplification of TCR alpha and beta CDR3 regions from RNA used iRepertoire nested multiplex PCR. One entry per CDR3 protein, called by TCRdb with MiXCR from the multiplex PCR reads. The repertoire holds more than 9,000 distinct CDR3 sequences, more than 25% seen once, with approximately 40% in the top ten. This sequence joins TRBV19 and TRBJ2-3; no clear D gene. Sequencing was carried out using glioma tissue, nonneoplastic brain tissue, or PBMCs (not recorded which). The clonotype was recovered from a human donor with low-grade glioma or glioblastoma, undergoing nonglioma brain surgery, or in good health (not recorded which). CDR3 coding DNA: TGTGCCAGTAGTATAACTACTTACAAGGCAGATACGCAGTATTTT. Its protein is CASSITTYKADTQYF. Looking up the rest from reference TRBV19 and TRBJ2-3 gives the full variable domain: DGGITQSPKYLFRKEGQNVTLSCEQNLNHDAMYWYRQDPGQGLRLIYYSQIVNDFQKGDIAEGYSVSREKKESFPLTVTSAQKNPTAFYLCASSITTYKADTQYFGPGTRLTVL.